Detailed here is one T cell receptor (beta chain). Its antigen is as yet unknown. Here immunoSEQ multiplex PCR was the method, and the copy in TCRdb shows in-frame clones only, minus some. This table has roughly 100,000 clones, 84% appearing once. The data are from a study of T cell responses to AZD1222 COVID-19 vaccine. Notes on the study in general: A rise in Spike-specific TCR breadth and depth followed two AZD1222 doses.

Germline V gene sequence: CDR1 WSHSY, CDR2 SAAADI. The V segment lost 5 bases and the J segment 7 bases; nucleotides outside the gene matches: 13. CDR3 length: 17 amino acids. The specimen comprised peripheral blood, sampled on day 0 of AZD1222 vaccination. The origin of this receptor is an adult in good health. V and J are TRBV10-2 and TRBJ1-6; TRBD1 agrees at 8 bases. CDR3 sequence (DNA): TGCGCCAGCAGTCCGGGGGGACAGGACAGCTTAAATTCACCCCTCCACTTT. This encodes CASSPGGQDSLNSPLHF.